Following are 30 T cell receptor beta chains from one sample sequenced in a study of blood T cell repertoires in COVID-19 (dated by TCRdb to the early 2020s). Library generation was performed with the immunoSEQ multiplex PCR assay. In its TCRdb copy, this immuneACCESS table keeps in-frame sequences only and misses some clones. Where compared with another copy, unresolved V genes explain less than half of these, and the others have no known cause. This sample lists tens of thousands of clones; about 88% were detected once. The top ten clonotypes cover approximately 12% of the sample. Sequenced material: peripheral blood. The receptors here all came from a man aged 55 to 70 with active COVID-19.

V is TRBV6-2 or TRBV6-3 and J is TRBJ2-5; 8 bases map to TRBD2. Per the germline V gene, CDR1 is MNHEY and CDR2 is SVGEGT. The V and J ends lost 4 bases and 3 bases, in that order; junction bases with no gene match: 7. The length of the CDR3 is 15 residues. The DNA for the CDR3 is TGTGCCAGCAGTTCTCCTAGCGGGCAAAAAGAGACCCAGTACTTC. It codes for CASSSPSGQKETQYF.

V gene TRBV5-1 combines with J gene TRBJ2-2; D is perhaps TRBD1 (6 bases). V shed 7 bases and J shed 4 bases, with 11 bases lying between them. Germline V gene data show CDR1 as SGHRS and CDR2 as YFSETQ. The CDR3 covers 13 residues. The CDR3, as DNA: TGCGCCAGCCGCCTAGGGGGCACCGGGGAGCTGTTTTTT. The encoded protein is CASRLGGTGELFF.

The chain carries TRBV7-2 and TRBJ2-5; 12 bases map to TRBD2. There are 17 residues in the CDR3. Germline CDR1 SGHTA, CDR2 FQGNSA. The junction had 9 bases not matched to a gene; V was cut back by 1 base and J by 6 bases. The CDR3, as DNA: TGTGCCAGCAGCTTAGGGAGACTAGCGGGAGTTGTACAGACCCAGTACTTC. It encodes CASSLGRLAGVVQTQYF.

This rearrangement joins TRBV7-9 to TRBJ2-5; 13 nucleotides match TRBD2. The germline gives CDR1 SEHNR, CDR2 FQNEAQ (reference sequence). CDR3 length equals 15 residues. Unmatched junction bases numbered 3, after V lost 4 bases and J lost 4 bases. CDR3 residues: CASSYGLAGVETQYF. CDR3 DNA sequence: TGTGCCAGCAGCTATGGACTAGCGGGAGTAGAGACCCAGTACTTC. Complete variable domain (other parts from reference TRBV7-9 and TRBJ2-5): DTGVSQNPRHKITKRGQNVTFRCDPISEHNRLYWYRQTLGQGPEFLTYFQNEAQLEKSRLLSDRFSAERPKGSFSTLEIQRTEQGDSAMYLCASSYGLAGVETQYFGPGTRLLVL.

The genes are TRBV29-1 and TRBJ1-4, with D tentatively TRBD1 (5 bases). CDR3 length: 14 amino acids. Germline CDR1 reads SQVTM; CDR2 reads ANQGSEA. Trimming pared 7 bases from V and 5 bases from J, leaving 17 bases between. The chain's CDR3 is CSASPGPWNEKLFF. The CDR3, as DNA: TGCAGCGCATCGCCAGGGCCCTGGAATGAAAAACTGTTTTTT.

The gene calls are TRBV4-1 and TRBJ2-2; D is perhaps TRBD2 (7 bases). The ends were cut back, 8 bases at V and 5 bases at J, with 18 bases in the middle. The length of the CDR3 is 15 residues. Per germline, CDR1 MGHRA and CDR2 YSYEKL. This CDR3 reads CASGGMAGETGELFF. CDR3 nucleotides: TGCGCCAGCGGGGGCATGGCGGGAGAGACCGGGGAGCTGTTTTTT.

J is TRBJ2-5 and V is TRBV2; D is possibly TRBD1 (6 bases). The CDR3 has 13 residues. Germline V gene lookup returns CDR1 SNHLY and CDR2 FYNNEI. The CDR3, as DNA: TGTGCGGCGAGAGGGGGAGTAGAAGAGACCCAGTACTTC. The encoded protein is CAARGGVEETQYF. The whole variable domain, filled in from reference TRBV2 and TRBJ2-5, reads EPEVTQTPSHQVTQMGQEVILRCVPISNHLYFYWYRQILGQKVEFLVSFYNNEISEKSEIFDDQFSVERPDGSNFTLKIRSTKLEDSAMYFCAARGGVEETQYFGPGTRLLVL.

This clone was seen once. The chain combines TRBV2 with TRBJ2-1, with 11 nucleotides matching TRBD2. The junction had 2 bases not matched to a gene; V was cut back by 6 bases and J by 4 bases. Germline CDR1 SNHLY, CDR2 FYNNEI. This CDR3 is 14 amino acids long. CDR3 DNA sequence: TGTGCCAGCAGGGCTAGCGGGAGGTACAATGAGCAGTTCTTC. It yields the protein CASRASGRYNEQFF. Filled out from reference TRBV2 and TRBJ2-1, the complete variable domain reads EPEVTQTPSHQVTQMGQEVILRCVPISNHLYFYWYRQILGQKVEFLVSFYNNEISEKSEIFDDQFSVERPDGSNFTLKIRSTKLEDSAMYFCASRASGRYNEQFFGPGTRLTVL.

V gene TRBV7-8 combines with J gene TRBJ2-3; the match to TRBD1 covers 11 bases. CDR3 size: 15 residues. The V gene's germline CDR1 is SGHVS and CDR2 FQNEAQ. Losses at the gene ends were 6 bases for V and 5 bases for J; bases not matched to a gene: 7. The CDR3 sequence is CASSFRTGGGDTQYF. DNA for the CDR3: TGTGCCAGCAGTTTCCGGACAGGGGGCGGAGATACGCAGTATTTT.

This rearrangement joins TRBV13 to TRBJ2-1; D might be TRBD2 (6 bases). V was cut by 5 bases and J by 4 bases, with 21 bases left in between. Germline assignment: CDR1 PRHDT and CDR2 FYEKMQ (reference sequence). The CDR3 totals 17 residues. The CDR3 is CASSMFLGLATYNEQFF. DNA of the CDR3: TGTGCCAGCAGCATGTTCTTAGGGCTAGCGACTTACAATGAGCAGTTCTTC.

The chain uses TRBV6-5 and TRBJ2-7, with TRBD2 identical over 9 bases. Germline trimming cut 6 bases from V and 4 bases from J; bases unmatched to any gene: 10. In germline, CDR1 is MNHEY, CDR2 SVGAGI. This CDR3 contains 15 residues. CDR3 loop: CASRSTGTSLYEQYF. In DNA form, the CDR3 reads TGTGCCAGCAGGTCGACCGGGACTAGCTTGTACGAGCAGTACTTC.

The V call is TRBV6-5, the J call TRBJ2-5; TRBD2 might be the D (6 bases). V gave up 4 bases and J gave up 5 bases, with 20 bases separating them. Germline CDR1 is MNHEY and CDR2 is SVGAGI. This CDR3 is 16 amino acids long. The CDR3 spells CASSSRRDSPGETQYF. CDR3 nucleotide sequence: TGTGCCAGCAGTTCGCGGCGGGACTCCCCTGGGGAGACCCAGTACTTC.

The chain is built from TRBV6-6 and TRBJ1-4; a possible D gene is TRBD1 (5 bases). This CDR3 has 16 amino acids. Germline CDR1 MNHNY, CDR2 SVGAGI (reference sequence). Trimming cost V 2 bases and J 4 bases, with 14 bases left between them. DNA for the CDR3: TGTGCCAGCAGTTACCTCCGGGTCAGGGATAATGAAAAACTGTTTTTT. Protein product: CASSYLRVRDNEKLFF.

The chain carries TRBV4-1 and TRBJ2-2, with 8 bases aligning to TRBD2. V shed 0 bases and J 5 bases; nucleotides not matched to a gene: 11. This CDR3 has 18 amino acids. Germline V gene data show CDR1 as MGHRA and CDR2 as YSYEKL. The CDR3 coding sequence is TGCGCCAGCAGCCAAGATCCCCATGAGCGGGAGATTACCGGGGAGCTGTTTTTT. It translates to CASSQDPHEREITGELFF.

V and J are TRBV28 and TRBJ2-7; 7 bases map to TRBD2. This CDR3 has 17 amino acids. With V trimmed by 3 bases and J by 2 bases, 13 bases remained unmatched. Germline V CDR1 and CDR2: MDHEN, SYDVKM. The CDR3 loop is CASSFLRRVAGAYEQYF. The DNA for the CDR3 is TGTGCCAGCAGTTTCCTAAGGCGAGTGGCGGGAGCCTACGAGCAGTACTTC.

The chain couples TRBV5-4 to TRBJ2-1; D may be TRBD2 (6 bases). Trimming removed 0 bases at V and 4 bases at J, with 11 bases between. Germline CDR1 and CDR2: SGHNT and YYREEE (reference sequence). The CDR3 is 15 amino acids. CDR3 amino acids: CASSLGGATYNEQFF. CDR3 nucleotide sequence: TGTGCCAGCAGCTTGGGCGGGGCAACGTACAATGAGCAGTTCTTC.

This clone was observed a single time. This chain connects TRBV10-3 to TRBJ1-5; D uncertain. V shed 6 bases and J shed 0 bases, with 6 bases lying between them. CDR3 length equals 13 residues. In germline, CDR1 is ENHRY, CDR2 SYGVKD. The CDR3 here is CAIRGDSNQPQHF. CDR3 bases: TGTGCCATCAGGGGAGATAGCAATCAGCCCCAGCATTTT.

This clone was counted a few times. The gene calls are TRBV11-2 and TRBJ2-7; tentative D call: TRBD1 (5 bases). V lost 2 bases to trimming and J lost 3 bases, with 17 bases between them. The CDR3 length is 16 residues. In germline, CDR1 is SGHAT, CDR2 FQNNGV. CDR3 region: CASSLITGMGRYEQYF. The DNA for the CDR3 is TGTGCCAGCAGCTTAATTACAGGAATGGGTCGCTACGAGCAGTACTTC.

The rearrangement joins TRBV12-3 or TRBV12-4 to TRBJ2-5; D gene ambiguous. The CDR3 has 12 residues. With 5 bases removed from V and 5 bases from J, the gap between germline ends came to 9 bases. The CDR3 sequence: CASSLLEETQYF. The CDR3 DNA follows: TGTGCCAGCAGTCTCCTGGAGGAGACCCAGTACTTC.

The V and J genes are TRBV2 and TRBJ2-7; 10 nucleotides align to TRBD2. The CDR3 consists of 20 residues. V was pared by 9 bases and J by 7 bases, with 30 bases of the junction left unmatched. Germline lookup yields CDR1 SNHLY and CDR2 FYNNEI. The chain's CDR3 is CASAGDSFLFLAGAGGEQYF. The DNA of the CDR3 is TGTGCCAGTGCGGGCGACAGTTTCCTCTTTCTAGCGGGAGCGGGTGGAGAGCAGTACTTC.

The chain has TRBV5-1 and TRBJ1-4; the match to TRBD1 covers 7 bases. V was pared by 0 bases and J by 7 bases, with 6 bases of the junction left unmatched. The CDR3 runs to 15 residues. Germline V CDR1 and CDR2: SGHRS, YFSETQ. CDR3 region: CASSLEPQGGEKLFF. The DNA of the CDR3 is TGCGCCAGCAGCTTGGAACCCCAGGGGGGTGAAAAACTGTTTTTT. The whole variable domain, filled in from reference TRBV5-1 and TRBJ1-4, reads KAGVTQTPRYLIKTRGQQVTLSCSPISGHRSVSWYQQTPGQGLQFLFEYFSETQRNKGNFPGRFSGRQFSNSRSEMNVSTLELGDSALYLCASSLEPQGGEKLFFGSGTQLSVL.

The chain combines TRBV7-8 with TRBJ1-2, with 7 bases identical to TRBD1. Per germline, CDR1 SGHVS and CDR2 FQNEAQ. There are 15 residues in the CDR3. Trimming removed 5 bases from V and 4 bases from J; junction bases left unmatched: 10. CDR3 sequence reads: CASSPGTDRTYGYTF. In nucleotides, the CDR3 is TGTGCCAGCAGCCCAGGGACAGATCGTACCTATGGCTACACCTTC.

The rearrangement links TRBV6-5 to TRBJ2-5; TRBD1 might be the D (5 bases). Germline V gene data show CDR1 as MNHEY and CDR2 as SVGAGI. The CDR3 covers 13 residues. Trimming removed 5 bases at V and 1 base at J, with 8 bases between. The CDR3 is CASSRGFQETQYF. CDR3 DNA sequence: TGTGCCAGCAGTAGGGGCTTCCAAGAGACCCAGTACTTC.

The rearrangement uses TRBV24-1 and TRBJ2-1, with TRBD2 identical over 11 bases. Trimming cost V 1 base and J 9 bases; bases outside gene matches: 4. The CDR3 runs to 15 residues. The germline CDR1 and CDR2 sequences are KGHDR and SFDVKD. Written as DNA, the CDR3 is TGTGCCACCAGTGATTTTAGCGGGGGGGCAAGTGAGCAGTTCTTC. Amino acid sequence: CATSDFSGGASEQFF.

The V gene is TRBV13, the J gene TRBJ1-1; D gene uncertain. The CDR3 has 14 amino acids. Germline V gene data show CDR1 as PRHDT and CDR2 as FYEKMQ (reference sequence). V was pared by 3 bases and J by 1 base, with 9 bases between. DNA of the CDR3: TGTGCCAGCAGCTTGTACAGAGCGAACACTGAAGCTTTCTTT. Protein product: CASSLYRANTEAFF.

This clone has just a few counts. The chain couples TRBV7-3 to TRBJ2-1, with a tentative D call TRBD1 (5 bases). V was clipped by 1 base and J by 9 bases, with 13 bases between them. CDR3 length: 14 amino acids. CDR1 and CDR2 from the germline V gene are SGHTA and FQGTGA. The CDR3 DNA follows: TGTGCCAGCAGCTTAAGTCTAGGGGCGCGTGAGCAGTTCTTC. Translated, it gives CASSLSLGAREQFF.

The gene calls are TRBV6-5 and TRBJ1-2; a possible D gene is TRBD1 (6 bases). Trimming cost V 7 bases and J 8 bases, with 20 bases left between them. The CDR3 sequence is 14 residues long. The V gene's germline CDR1 is MNHEY and CDR2 SVGAGI. CDR3 nucleotide sequence: TGTGCCAGCAAAATCGACTACACAAGGGGGGGCTACACCTTC. Protein: CASKIDYTRGGYTF.

The chain carries TRBV7-2 and TRBJ2-3, with TRBD2 identical over 8 bases. This CDR3 spans 15 amino acids. CDR1 is SGHTA, CDR2 FQGNSA, per germline. With 3 bases clipped from V and 1 base from J, the junction kept 3 bases outside the gene matches. Written as DNA, the CDR3 is TGTGCCAGCAGCTTCAAGACTAGCGGCACAGATACGCAGTATTTT. Its translation is CASSFKTSGTDTQYF.

The DNA of the CDR3 is TGTGCCAGCAGCGTAGGTGGCGCGGGAGGGTACGGCGAGCAGTTCTTC. Translating it yields CASSVGGAGGYGEQFF. The rearrangement links TRBV9 to TRBJ2-1; 9 bases match TRBD2. This CDR3 region has 16 residues. Germline V lookup: CDR1 SGDLS, CDR2 YYNGEE. With 0 bases clipped from V and 10 bases from J, the junction kept 11 bases outside the gene matches.

The J gene is TRBJ2-2, the V gene TRBV7-2, with 11 positions matching TRBD2. Per the germline V gene, CDR1 is SGHTA and CDR2 is FQGNSA. V dropped 3 bases and J dropped 8; count of bases not matched to a gene: 5. CDR3 size: 15 residues. CDR3: CASSFGVAGGGELFF. The CDR3 nucleotides are TGTGCCAGCAGCTTTGGAGTAGCGGGAGGGGGGGAGCTGTTTTTT.